These 24 T cell receptor beta chains originate from one sample sequenced in a study of cytomegalovirus exposure and HLA in healthy donors. Sequencing was performed with immunoSEQ multiplex PCR; in TCRdb, only in-frame clones are kept and a portion is missing. The repertoire holds 66,000 or so clones, with 95% to 97% as singletons. Source material: PBMCs. The receptors come from a woman aged 18 to 35 in good health and CMV-seropositive.

This clone occurred once. V and J are TRBV10-3 and TRBJ2-7, with TRBD2 matching 13 bases. There are 20 residues in the CDR3. Germline CDR1 and CDR2: ENHRY and SYGVKD. J was trimmed by 0 bases and V by 0 bases; bases with no gene match: 11. The CDR3 region has the DNA TGTGCCATCAGTGAGTCAGGGACTAGCGGGACTAAAACCTCCTCCTACGAGCAGTACTTC. Its protein is CAISESGTSGTKTSSYEQYF.

The chain links TRBV5-1 to TRBJ2-7, with TRBD2 matching 13 bases. Losses at the gene ends were 2 bases for V and 7 bases for J; bases not matched to a gene: 9. Germline CDR1 SGHRS, CDR2 YFSETQ. There are 16 residues in the CDR3. CDR3 DNA: TGCGCCAGCAGCTTTAGGACTAGCGGGGGTGTGGAAGAGCAGTACTTC. Translating it yields CASSFRTSGGVEEQYF.

This clone was seen only once. The rearrangement links TRBV7-8 to TRBJ2-5; a weak D match, TRBD1 (6 bases). From germline, CDR1 is SGHVS and CDR2 FQNEAQ. V was pared by 3 bases and J by 2 bases, with 13 bases between. The CDR3 runs 15 residues. CDR3 loop: CASSFGGKGQETQYF. CDR3 nucleotides: TGTGCCAGCAGCTTTGGGGGCAAGGGGCAAGAGACCCAGTACTTC.

The J gene is TRBJ1-2, the V gene TRBV27; 8 bases match TRBD1. In germline, CDR1 is MNHEY, CDR2 SMNVEV (reference sequence). The V and J ends lost 3 bases and 7 bases, in that order; junction bases with no gene match: 7. The CDR3 spans 14 residues. CDR3 nucleotide sequence: TGTGCCAGCAGTTTCGGGCAGGGGGCAGGTGGCTACACCTTC. Translation gives CASSFGQGAGGYTF.

The rearrangement uses TRBV4-1 and TRBJ2-1; 12 bases line up with TRBD2. Trimming at V came to 1 base and at J to 8 bases, leaving 9 bases not matched to a gene. Germline CDR1 reads MGHRA; CDR2 reads YSYEKL. This CDR3 region has 17 residues. CDR3 in DNA: TGCGCCAGCAGCCAAGCACTAGCGGGAGGCAGGGGTTATGAGCAGTTCTTC. Its translation is CASSQALAGGRGYEQFF.

The chain links TRBV7-8 to TRBJ2-1; perhaps TRBD2 as D (6 bases). Trimming took off 1 base at V and 4 bases at J, with 8 bases between the two ends. Per germline, CDR1 SGHVS and CDR2 FQNEAQ. The CDR3 has 14 residues. DNA of the CDR3: TGTGCCAGCAGCTTAGAACTAGCTTACAATGAGCAGTTCTTC. It codes for CASSLELAYNEQFF. Using reference TRBV7-8 and TRBJ2-1 for the parts outside the CDR3, the full variable domain is GAGVSQSPRYKVAKRGQDVALRCDPISGHVSLFWYQQALGQGPEFLTYFQNEAQLDKSGLPSDRFFAERPEGSVSTLKIQRTQQEDSAVYLCASSLELAYNEQFFGPGTRLTVL.

This clone was recorded only once. The gene calls are TRBV7-8 and TRBJ2-1; TRBD2 might be the D (6 bases). Between the trimmed V and J ends, which lost 5 bases and 5 bases, there was a span of 16 bases. The CDR3 covers 15 residues. Per the germline V gene, CDR1 is SGHVS and CDR2 is FQNEAQ. This CDR3 reads CASSRTRTKDNEQFF. For the CDR3, the DNA is TGTGCCAGCAGCCGAACAAGGACTAAAGACAATGAGCAGTTCTTC.

This clone was seen just once. The chain links TRBV28 to TRBJ2-5; no clear D gene. Trimming shortened V by 1 base and J by 1 base, and 10 bases separated the two germline ends. The germline V gene encodes CDR1 MDHEN and CDR2 SYDVKM. The CDR3 is 15 amino acids. The CDR3 spells CASSLYVGPQETQYF. Here the CDR3 DNA reads TGTGCCAGCAGTTTATATGTTGGGCCCCAAGAGACCCAGTACTTC.

The chain links TRBV4-1 to TRBJ1-1, with TRBD1 identical over 8 bases. There are 16 residues in the CDR3. The V and J ends lost 6 bases and 0 bases, in that order; junction bases with no gene match: 9. Germline CDR1 reads MGHRA; CDR2 reads YSYEKL. CDR3 protein: CASSFGQGIMNTEAFF. CDR3 sequence (DNA): TGCGCCAGCAGTTTCGGACAGGGCATCATGAACACTGAAGCTTTCTTT.

The rearrangement joins TRBV7-3 to TRBJ2-7, with D possibly being TRBD1 (6 bases). The CDR3 runs 13 residues. Germline values: CDR1 SGHTA, CDR2 FQGTGA. The V and J ends lost 6 bases and 1 base respectively, with 10 bases between them. This chain's CDR3 is CASRPDSSYEQYF. The CDR3 coding sequence is TGTGCCAGCAGGCCGGACAGTTCCTACGAGCAGTACTTC.

CDR3 region: CASSSTPNTEAFF. The CDR3 DNA is TGTGCCAGCAGCTCCACACCGAACACTGAAGCTTTCTTT. V is TRBV27 and J is TRBJ1-1; D remains unclear. This CDR3 contains 13 residues. Looked up from germline, CDR1 is MNHEY and CDR2 is SMNVEV (reference sequence). The germline V and J ends were trimmed by 6 bases and 1 base, with 9 bases remaining between them.

The V and J genes are TRBV7-9 and TRBJ2-7; TRBD1 matches at 8 bases. The CDR3 is made up of 12 amino acids. CDR1 SEHNR and CDR2 FQNEAQ come from the germline V gene (reference sequence). J gave up 7 bases and V 5 bases, and 4 bases lay outside the gene matches. The CDR3 loop is CASSLGTGEQYF. Written as DNA, the CDR3 is TGTGCCAGCAGCCTTGGGACAGGAGAGCAGTACTTC.

This clone was observed a single time. The rearrangement uses TRBV9 and TRBJ2-7; 11 positions agree with TRBD2. The CDR3 loop spans 15 amino acids. From germline, CDR1 is SGDLS and CDR2 YYNGEE. The junction had 5 bases not matched to a gene; V was cut back by 4 bases and J by 2 bases. The CDR3, as DNA: TGTGCCAGCAGCTCCGGGACTAGCGGTGCCTACGAGCAGTACTTC. Encoded protein: CASSSGTSGAYEQYF.

This chain uses TRBV27 with TRBJ2-7; possibly TRBD1 for D (6 bases). CDR1 is MNHEY, CDR2 SMNVEV, per germline (reference sequence). The CDR3 extends over 15 amino acids. Trimming took off 5 bases at V and 4 bases at J, with 18 bases between the two ends. CDR3 sequence (DNA): TGTGCCAGCAGTCTAGCCTTTCGGACAGCTTACGAGCAGTACTTC. Residues: CASSLAFRTAYEQYF.

This clone came up once. V and J are TRBV7-6 and TRBJ2-1; maybe TRBD2 (5 bases). Germline CDR1 SGHVS, CDR2 FNYEAQ. The CDR3 runs to 13 residues. Trimming stripped 2 bases from V and 7 bases from J, with 9 bases between. DNA for the CDR3: TGTGCCAGCAGCTTAAATCCGGGGAATGAGCAGTTCTTC. Translating it yields CASSLNPGNEQFF.

The V and J genes are TRBV2 and TRBJ2-2; tentative D call: TRBD1 (6 bases). From germline, CDR1 is SNHLY and CDR2 FYNNEI. Trimming took 6 bases from V and 6 from J, leaving 14 bases between them. CDR3 length: 14 residues. CDR3 sequence reads: CASRDSLRAGELFF. The CDR3 nucleotides read TGTGCCAGCAGGGACAGCCTCAGGGCCGGGGAGCTGTTTTTT. The full variable domain, completed using reference TRBV2 and TRBJ2-2, is EPEVTQTPSHQVTQMGQEVILRCVPISNHLYFYWYRQILGQKVEFLVSFYNNEISEKSEIFDDQFSVERPDGSNFTLKIRSTKLEDSAMYFCASRDSLRAGELFFGEGSRLTVL.

The V call is TRBV19, the J call TRBJ2-3, with 8 bases identical to TRBD1. The junction had 20 bases not matched to a gene; V was cut back by 3 bases and J by 6 bases. The CDR3 contains 19 residues. Germline CDR1 reads LNHDA; CDR2 reads SQIVND (reference sequence). Here the CDR3 reads CASSIISTGGIVLGDTQYF. In nucleotides, the CDR3 is TGTGCCAGTAGTATCATCTCTACAGGGGGGATCGTCTTAGGGGATACGCAGTATTTT.

In its sample, this clone was seen once. The chain carries TRBV7-3 and TRBJ2-7; possible D gene TRBD1, 6 bases. Germline assignment: CDR1 SGHTA and CDR2 FQGTGA. The length of the CDR3 is 13 residues. Trimming took 3 bases from V and 3 from J, leaving 9 bases between them. CDR3 in amino acids: CASSLARGYEQYF. CDR3 DNA sequence: TGTGCCAGCAGCTTGGCCAGGGGCTACGAGCAGTACTTC.

The rearrangement joins TRBV15 to TRBJ2-3; weak D call: TRBD2 (5 bases). The CDR3 runs to 14 residues. The ends were cut back, 1 base at V and 4 bases at J, with 9 bases in the middle. The germline V gene has CDR1 LNHNV and CDR2 YYDKDF (reference sequence). CDR3 sequence: CATSRAMEADTQYF. CDR3 coding DNA: TGTGCCACCAGCAGAGCGATGGAGGCAGATACGCAGTATTTT.

V gene TRBV5-6 combines with J gene TRBJ2-5; D uncertain. V gave up 1 base and J gave up 4 bases, with 17 bases separating them. The CDR3 consists of 16 residues. The germline CDR1 and CDR2 sequences are SGHDT and YYEEEE. The CDR3: CASSLLALGRPETQYF. The CDR3 DNA sequence: TGTGCCAGCAGCTTGTTAGCCCTAGGCCGGCCAGAGACCCAGTACTTC.

V usage is TRBV11-2 and J usage is TRBJ2-3; tentative D call: TRBD2 (6 bases). This CDR3 is 16 amino acids long. The germline gives CDR1 SGHAT, CDR2 FQNNGV. The germline V and J ends were trimmed by 5 bases and 6 bases, with 21 bases remaining between them. The CDR3 DNA reads as TGTGCCAGCAGCCGGAGGGAACTAGTCCCCCGGGATACGCAGTATTTT. As protein: CASSRRELVPRDTQYF.

V usage is TRBV27 and J usage is TRBJ1-2; D possibly corresponds to TRBD1 (6 bases). The CDR3 is 14 residues long. Germline assignment: CDR1 MNHEY and CDR2 SMNVEV (reference sequence). Trimming removed 5 bases at V and 1 base at J, with 11 bases between. CDR3 nucleotides: TGTGCCAGCAGTGATGGGGGCGGTAACTATGGCTACACCTTC. It translates to CASSDGGGNYGYTF.

V and J are TRBV5-4 and TRBJ1-4, with TRBD1 matching 9 bases. Germline V gene lookup returns CDR1 SGHNT and CDR2 YYREEE (reference sequence). The CDR3 spans 20 residues. V was pared by 0 bases and J by 0 bases, with 12 bases of the junction left unmatched. For the CDR3, the DNA is TGTGCCAGCAGCTTGGGTGGCCGGGACAGGGATTTTGCAACTAATGAAAAACTGTTTTTT. It encodes CASSLGGRDRDFATNEKLFF.

The chain is built from TRBV29-1 and TRBJ2-5; no clear D gene. This CDR3 comprises 13 residues. V dropped 4 bases and J dropped 0 bases, with 9 bases sitting between them. Germline CDR1 and CDR2: SQVTM and ANQGSEA. In DNA, the CDR3 is TGCAGCGTTGTAGAGTTTAACCAAGAGACCCAGTACTTC. Its translation is CSVVEFNQETQYF.